Listed below are T cell receptor beta chains from one sample, sequenced in a study of CD4 T cells in relation to SARS-CoV-2 and coronaviruses. Generated by immunoSEQ multiplex PCR, the TCRdb table keeps only in-frame clones and is missing some. The sample includes about 29,000 clones, about 70% seen only once; the top ten take 16%. No antigens are known for them. The material sequenced was CD4+ T cells from PBMCs, cultured in vitro. These TCRs come from a human donor in good health. CDR3s include the opening cysteine and the closing phenylalanine or tryptophan. D genes are given only for firm matches. Clone size is shown for a subset of rows, as once, few, many or a class of expanded clone.

NA	NA	TRBV6-1	TRBJ2-5	CASSEASGPRETQYF	TGTGCCAGCAGTGAAGCGAGTGGGCCCCGAGAGACCCAGTACTTC
TRBD2	NA	TRBV2	TRBJ2-2	CASKREGGTGELFF	TGTGCCAGCAAGAGGGAGGGAGGGACCGGGGAGCTGTTTTTT
NA	NA	TRBV19	TRBJ1-1	CASSIWAGRTEAFF	TGTGCCAGTAGTATATGGGCAGGGAGGACTGAAGCTTTCTTT
NA	NA	TRBV29-1	TRBJ1-2	CSVDLLYREGYGYTF	TGCAGCGTTGACCTCCTTTACCGGGAGGGTTATGGCTACACCTTC
NA	NA	TRBV7-3	TRBJ1-1	CASSPVVATEAFF	TGTGCCAGCAGCCCCGTTGTAGCAACTGAAGCTTTCTTT
TRBD1	NA	TRBV6-5	TRBJ2-5	CASVRGQGQETQYF	TGTGCCAGCGTCAGGGGACAGGGTCAAGAGACCCAGTACTTC
NA	NA	TRBV28	TRBJ1-2	CASSPSEVVRGGYTF	TGTGCCAGCAGTCCCTCCGAAGTGGTTCGGGGTGGCTACACCTTC
TRBD1	NA	TRBV7-2	TRBJ1-3	CASSLLVRDSRRGNTIYF	TGTGCCAGCAGCTTACTAGTCCGGGACAGCCGGCGTGGAAACACCATATATTTT
NA	NA	TRBV2	TRBJ1-1	CASSDNEGYTEAFF	TGTGCCAGCAGTGACAACGAAGGGTACACTGAAGCTTTCTTT
NA	NA	TRBV5-1	TRBJ1-2	CASSLAGETGRGYGYTF	TGCGCCAGCAGCTTGGCCGGGGAAACCGGAAGGGGCTATGGCTACACCTTC
NA	NA	TRBV19	TRBJ1-5	CASGYSNQPQHF	TGTGCCAGTGGATATAGCAATCAGCCCCAGCATTTT
NA	medium-sized	TRBV7-2	TRBJ1-5	CASSPGQNQPQHF	TGTGCCAGCAGCCCAGGACAGAATCAGCCCCAGCATTTT
TRBD1	NA	TRBV5-1	TRBJ2-1	CASSFQGADYNEQFF	TGCGCCAGCAGCTTCCAGGGGGCTGACTACAATGAGCAGTTCTTC
TRBD1	NA	TRBV18	TRBJ2-7	CASSPGWTGDEEQYF	TGTGCCAGCTCACCGGGCTGGACAGGGGACGAAGAGCAGTACTTC
TRBD1	NA	TRBV7-6	TRBJ1-1	CASGTGEEAFF	TGTGCCAGCGGGACAGGCGAGGAGGCTTTCTTT
NA	NA	TRBV7-3	TRBJ2-3	CASSSPLGTQYF	TGTGCCAGCAGCTCTCCGCTAGGTACGCAGTATTTT
TRBD1	few	TRBV9	TRBJ2-7	CASSEGTGVYEQYF	TGTGCCAGCAGCGAGGGGACAGGGGTCTACGAGCAGTACTTC
NA	NA	TRBV6-1	TRBJ2-7	CASSEDGRGRGGGEQYF	TGTGCCAGCAGTGAAGATGGGAGGGGGCGCGGAGGAGGCGAGCAGTACTTC
TRBD1	NA	TRBV6-5	TRBJ1-2	CASRTGQNYGYTF	TGTGCCAGTCGGACAGGGCAGAACTATGGCTACACCTTC
NA	NA	TRBV19	TRBJ1-5	CASSTGGVTNQPQHF	TGTGCCAGTAGTACCGGAGGGGTTACCAATCAGCCCCAGCATTTT
TRBD2	NA	TRBV25-1	TRBJ2-1	CASSGTSGPDNEQFF	TGTGCCAGCAGTGGAACTAGCGGTCCCGACAATGAGCAGTTCTTC
NA	NA	TRBV5-6	TRBJ2-7	CASSLFQPRYEQYF	TGTGCCAGCAGCTTGTTTCAGCCTAGGTACGAGCAGTACTTC
NA	few	TRBV7-9	TRBJ1-1	CASSLGRMNTEAFF	TGTGCCAGCAGCTTAGGCCGGATGAACACTGAAGCTTTCTTT
NA	NA	TRBV6-6	TRBJ2-3	CASSPSWGASEVTDTQYF	TGTGCCAGCAGTCCCTCGTGGGGGGCCTCGGAGGTGACAGATACGCAGTATTTT
TRBD2	NA	TRBV19	TRBJ2-6	CASSISGSGANVLTF	TGTGCCAGTAGTATTAGCGGGTCTGGGGCCAACGTCCTGACTTTC
NA	NA	TRBV14	TRBJ1-1	CASSQGVNTEAFF	TGTGCCAGCAGCCAAGGGGTCAACACTGAAGCTTTCTTT
NA	NA	TRBV20-1	TRBJ2-5	CSASTHKGDQETQYF	TGCAGTGCTAGTACCCACAAGGGGGACCAAGAGACCCAGTACTTC
TRBD1	NA	TRBV7-9	TRBJ2-5	CASTQGTGETQYF	TGTGCCAGCACCCAAGGGACAGGGGAGACCCAGTACTTC
TRBD2	medium-sized	TRBV3-1/TRBV3-2	TRBJ2-7	CASSQGLARSFEQYF	TGTGCCAGCAGCCAGGGACTAGCCAGATCTTTCGAGCAGTACTTC
TRBD2	few	TRBV5-4	TRBJ2-7	CASSTGLAAEQYF	TGTGCCAGCAGCACCGGACTAGCAGCTGAGCAGTACTTC
NA	few	TRBV12-3/TRBV12-4	TRBJ1-1	CASSPSNTREAFF	TGTGCCAGCAGTCCCTCGAACACGAGAGAAGCTTTCTTT
NA	NA	TRBV2	TRBJ2-5	CATSQGGYQETQYF	TGTGCCACCTCACAGGGCGGGTACCAAGAGACCCAGTACTTC
TRBD1	NA	TRBV6-5	TRBJ2-7	CASSPGQGIYEQYF	TGTGCCAGCAGTCCCGGACAGGGCATCTACGAGCAGTACTTC
NA	NA	TRBV7-8	TRBJ2-1	CASGTDSYNEQFF	TGTGCCAGCGGAACGGACTCCTACAATGAGCAGTTCTTC
NA	NA	TRBV6-6	TRBJ2-7	CASSPSGYEQYF	TGTGCCAGCAGTCCTTCGGGATACGAGCAGTACTTC
NA	few	TRBV29-1	TRBJ2-6	CSVPVRSGANVLTF	TGCAGCGTCCCTGTCCGCTCTGGGGCCAACGTCCTGACTTTC
NA	NA	TRBV12-5	TRBJ1-1	CASGLPTVGEYTEAFF	TGTGCTAGTGGTTTACCCACCGTGGGGGAGTACACTGAAGCTTTCTTT
TRBD2	NA	TRBV30	TRBJ2-7	CAWRTSGTQEQYF	TGTGCCTGGAGGACTAGCGGGACTCAGGAGCAGTACTTC
NA	medium-sized	TRBV7-8	TRBJ2-7	CASSEREANYEQYF	TGTGCCAGCAGCGAAAGGGAGGCTAACTACGAGCAGTACTTC
NA	NA	TRBV3-1/TRBV3-2	TRBJ2-5	CASSQELGGAEETQYF	TGTGCCAGCAGCCAAGAGTTGGGGGGGGCTGAGGAGACCCAGTACTTC
NA	few	TRBV5-1	TRBJ1-3	CASSPDYSGNTIYF	TGCGCCAGCAGCCCGGATTACTCTGGAAACACCATATATTTT
NA	NA	TRBV9	TRBJ2-7	CASSVAGSYEQYF	TGTGCCAGCAGCGTAGCGGGGAGCTACGAGCAGTACTTC
TRBD2	NA	TRBV4-1	TRBJ2-5	CASSQRTSGGARETQYF	TGCGCCAGCAGCCAACGGACTAGCGGGGGGGCGAGGGAGACCCAGTACTTC
NA	NA	TRBV11-2	TRBJ2-5	CASSRNPETQYF	TGTGCCAGCAGCCGAAACCCAGAGACCCAGTACTTC
NA	few	TRBV30	TRBJ1-3	CAWSARMGNTIYF	TGTGCCTGGAGTGCCAGGATGGGAAACACCATATATTTT
NA	NA	TRBV11-2	TRBJ1-1	CASSFQGTEAFF	TGTGCCAGCAGCTTTCAGGGCACTGAAGCTTTCTTT
NA	NA	TRBV19	TRBJ2-5	CASSGTEQETQYF	TGTGCCAGTAGCGGGACGGAGCAAGAGACCCAGTACTTC
NA	NA	TRBV5-6	TRBJ1-1	CASSSWVGGTEAFF	TGTGCCAGCAGCTCCTGGGTTGGGGGCACTGAAGCTTTCTTT
TRBD2	once	TRBV3-1/TRBV3-2	TRBJ2-2	CASSQNGGGAELFF	TGTGCCAGCAGCCAAAACGGGGGGGGCGCGGAGCTGTTTTTT
TRBD1	NA	TRBV19	TRBJ2-3	CASSNRGGTDTQYF	TGTGCCAGTAGTAACAGGGGGGGCACAGATACGCAGTATTTT
NA	NA	TRBV6-1	TRBJ1-2	CASTRGLRYGYTF	TGTGCCAGCACCCGAGGGTTGCGGTATGGCTACACCTTC
NA	few	TRBV5-6	TRBJ1-2	CASSWGPGGYTF	TGTGCCAGCAGCTGGGGACCAGGTGGCTACACCTTC
TRBD2	NA	TRBV5-1	TRBJ2-1	CASSLSRGGPGEQFF	TGCGCCAGCAGCTTATCACGGGGGGGCCCGGGTGAGCAGTTCTTC
TRBD1	NA	TRBV6-5	TRBJ1-1	CASRVDVTGATEAFF	TGTGCCAGCAGGGTTGATGTGACAGGGGCCACTGAAGCTTTCTTT
NA	few	TRBV5-4	TRBJ1-2	CASSLAGQVYGYTF	TGTGCCAGCAGCTTGGCCGGGCAGGTCTATGGCTACACCTTC
TRBD1	NA	TRBV6-5	TRBJ2-7	CASSYSGGGEQYF	TGTGCCAGCAGTTATTCAGGGGGCGGCGAGCAGTACTTC
TRBD1	once	TRBV19	TRBJ1-4	CASTTDRVNEKLFF	TGTGCCAGTACCACGGACAGGGTCAATGAAAAACTGTTTTTT